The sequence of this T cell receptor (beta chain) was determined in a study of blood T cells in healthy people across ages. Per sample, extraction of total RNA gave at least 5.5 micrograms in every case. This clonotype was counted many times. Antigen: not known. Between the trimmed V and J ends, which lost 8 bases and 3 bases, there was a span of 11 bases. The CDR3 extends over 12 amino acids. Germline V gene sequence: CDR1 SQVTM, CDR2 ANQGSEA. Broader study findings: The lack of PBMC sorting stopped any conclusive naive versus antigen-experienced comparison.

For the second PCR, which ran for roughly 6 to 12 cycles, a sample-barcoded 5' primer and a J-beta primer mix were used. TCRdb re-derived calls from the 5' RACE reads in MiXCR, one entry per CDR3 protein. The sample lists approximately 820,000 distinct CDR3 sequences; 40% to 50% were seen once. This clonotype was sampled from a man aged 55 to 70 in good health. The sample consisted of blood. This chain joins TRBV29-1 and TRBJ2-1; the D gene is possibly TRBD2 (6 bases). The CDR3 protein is CSWVGGYNEQFF. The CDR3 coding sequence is TGCAGCTGGGTGGGGGGCTACAATGAGCAGTTCTTC.